This TCR beta chain was retrieved from a study of cytomegalovirus exposure and HLA in healthy donors. The overall study: Most donors, approximately 82% of a few hundred genotyped, fell in the Caucasian-associated ancestry cluster. Study results and limitations: In the analysis, some V segments, TRBV6-2 and TRBV6-3 included, were excluded as indistinguishable.

Donors had nominal health at sampling but likely had unrecorded immune exposures. With regard to this clone: The antigen is undetermined.

The CDR3 totals 16 residues. V lost 2 bases and J 2 bases, leaving 13 bases between the germline ends. Per the germline V gene, CDR1 is MNHEY and CDR2 is SVGAGI. Primers for the PCR totalled 60 Vbeta and 13 Jbeta. Data came from immunoSEQ multiplex PCR; TCRdb stores just in-frame clones and leaves some out. The repertoire includes about 50,000 clones, roughly 80% of them detected once, and roughly 1.4% sits in the top ten. Sequencing was done on a sample of PBMCs. The sequence came from a man younger than 40 in good health and CMV-seronegative. This rearrangement joins TRBV6-5 to TRBJ2-4; D perhaps matches TRBD1 (5 bases). The chain's CDR3 is CASSYRNQGPKNIQYF. DNA for the CDR3: TGTGCCAGCAGTTACCGAAACCAGGGTCCCAAAAACATTCAGTACTTC.